The next 28 T cell receptor beta chains were all read from a single sample in a study of post-analysis software for immune sequencing data. The study's findings and limits: Controls had lower frequencies than patients of about five TRBV segments, which included TRBV5-6, TRBV5-1 and TRBV20-1.

The TCR beta cDNA libraries carried unique molecular identifiers. TCRdb recomputed calls from the PCR reads with MiXCR, one row per CDR3 protein. The table shows more than 500,000 distinct CDR3 sequences, with approximately 34% occurring only once. Antigen specificity for these receptors is unknown. The sample taken for sequencing was blood. Receptor source: a girl younger than 18 with multiple sclerosis.

The chain uses TRBV12-3 or TRBV12-4 and TRBJ2-1; D might be TRBD1 (5 bases). The CDR3 has 14 amino acids. The V end was cut by 3 bases, the J end by 9 bases, with 15 bases between. DNA of the CDR3: TGTGCCAGCAGTTTTCGTACAGGTTCTGGTGAGCAGTTCTTC. This sequence encodes CASSFRTGSGEQFF.

This clonotype was seen only a few times. The V and J genes are TRBV6-5 and TRBJ2-5; the D gene could be TRBD1 or TRBD2 (7 bases each). V lost 10 bases and J lost 5, with 23 bases in between. The length of the CDR3 is 15 residues. CDR1 MNHEY and CDR2 SVGAGI come from the germline V gene. The CDR3 spells CATLGVRGGSETQYF. The CDR3 DNA is TGTGCCACACTGGGGGTCAGGGGGGGGTCCGAGACCCAGTACTTC.

This clonotype showed up just a few times. This chain links TRBV6-6 with TRBJ2-7, with 7 bases aligning to TRBD1. The CDR3 sequence is 15 residues long. Germline values: CDR1 MNHNY, CDR2 SVGAGI (reference sequence). J lost 0 bases, V lost 6 bases, and 8 bases had no gene match. CDR3 loop: CASSYRDSFSYEQYF. The CDR3 DNA follows: TGTGCCAGCAGCTACCGGGACAGCTTCTCCTACGAGCAGTACTTC.

The rearrangement uses TRBV20-1 and TRBJ2-7; perhaps TRBD2 as D (7 bases). The CDR3 covers 13 residues. The germline V and J ends were trimmed by 1 base and 5 bases, with 12 bases remaining between them. Germline V gives CDR1 DFQATT, CDR2 SNEGSKA (reference sequence). The CDR3 sequence: CSARGGGPHEQYF. The CDR3 nucleotides read TGCAGTGCTAGAGGGGGGGGCCCTCACGAGCAGTACTTC.

This sequence joins TRBV29-1 and TRBJ2-5; D is unresolved. V lost 2 bases, J lost 7 bases, and 5 bases lay in between. CDR3 length equals 10 residues. Germline V gene lookup returns CDR1 SQVTM and CDR2 ANQGSEA. CDR3 sequence reads: CSVEIGTQYF. CDR3 coding DNA: TGCAGCGTTGAAATAGGGACCCAGTACTTC. The full variable domain, completed using reference TRBV29-1 and TRBJ2-5, is SAVISQKPSRDICQRGTSLTIQCQVDSQVTMMFWYRQQPGQSLTLIATANQGSEATYESGFVIDKFPISRPNLTFSTLTVSNMSPEDSSIYLCSVEIGTQYFGPGTRLLVL.

This clonotype showed up just a few times. This rearrangement joins TRBV20-1 to TRBJ2-5; TRBD1 might be the D (5 bases). The closer fit of TRBJ2-7 to the DNA end suggests the J call may be wrong. The CDR3 consists of 15 residues. The germline gives CDR1 DFQATT, CDR2 SNEGSKA (reference sequence). CDR3 loop: CSARVLAGLLGEQYF. DNA for the CDR3: TGCAGTGCTAGAGTTCTGGCAGGGTTATTGGGCGAGCAGTACTTC.

The CDR3, as DNA: TGTGCCAGCAGTTTATCGGGGGTGCGCTATGGCTACACCTTC. Translation: CASSLSGVRYGYTF. The J gene is TRBJ1-2, the V gene TRBV27; TRBD1 might be the D (5 bases). The CDR3 length is 14 residues. The germline V gene has CDR1 MNHEY and CDR2 SMNVEV (reference sequence). The V gene lost 0 bases and the J gene lost 4 bases, with 9 bases spanning the gap.

The chain carries TRBV20-1 and TRBJ1-1; 11 bases match TRBD1. The CDR3 length is 13 residues. The germline V gene has CDR1 DFQATT and CDR2 SNEGSKA (reference sequence). Germline trimming cut 5 bases from V and 8 bases from J; bases unmatched to any gene: 7. The chain's CDR3 is CSARGQGAWEAFF. DNA of the CDR3: TGCAGTGCTCGAGGACAGGGGGCTTGGGAAGCTTTCTTT.

This clonotype was counted only a few times. The rearrangement joins TRBV5-6 to TRBJ2-7; 14 nucleotides align to TRBD2. Germline CDR1 and CDR2: SGHDT and YYEEEE. Trimming removed 4 bases from V and 0 bases from J; junction bases left unmatched: 9. The CDR3 covers 18 residues. In DNA, the CDR3 is TGTGCCAGCAGCCTGGGACTAGCGGGGGCCCAGAGCTCCTACGAGCAGTACTTC. Translating it yields CASSLGLAGAQSSYEQYF. Full variable domain (missing parts from reference TRBV5-6 and TRBJ2-7): DAGVTQSPTHLIKTRGQQVTLRCSPKSGHDTVSWYQQALGQGPQFIFQYYEEEERQRGNFPDRFSGHQFPNYSSELNVNALLLGDSALYLCASSLGLAGAQSSYEQYFGPGTRLTVT.

The chain recombines TRBV5-1 with TRBJ2-5; 7 nucleotides agree with TRBD2. In germline, CDR1 is SGHRS, CDR2 YFSETQ. The CDR3 contains 14 residues. Unmatched junction bases numbered 10, after V lost 6 bases and J lost 5 bases. CDR3 DNA sequence: TGCGCCAGCACCCAAAGCGGGAATCTGGAGACCCAGTACTTC. Translated, it gives CASTQSGNLETQYF.

This clonotype came up many times. The chain combines TRBV9 with TRBJ2-1; 11 bases agree with TRBD2. CDR3 length: 14 residues. The V gene's germline CDR1 is SGDLS and CDR2 YYNGEE. V lost 5 bases, J lost 5 bases, and 3 bases stayed unmatched. For the CDR3, the DNA is TGTGCCAGCAGACCGGGACTAGCGGACAATGAGCAGTTCTTC. This gives the protein CASRPGLADNEQFF.

This clonotype has just a few counts. The chain has TRBV10-3 and TRBJ2-1, with 9 bases identical to TRBD2. CDR3 length: 15 amino acids. The germline V gene has CDR1 ENHRY and CDR2 SYGVKD. Unmatched junction bases numbered 7, after V lost 4 bases and J lost 6 bases. This CDR3 reads CAISGSSGRINEQFF. CDR3 bases: TGTGCCATCAGTGGCTCCAGCGGGAGGATCAATGAGCAGTTCTTC.

The gene calls are TRBV5-5 and TRBJ1-5; D may be TRBD1 (5 bases). Trimming pared 4 bases from V and 0 bases from J, leaving 11 bases between. CDR1 SGHKS and CDR2 YYEKEE come from the germline V gene (reference sequence). This CDR3 is built from 15 residues. The CDR3 sequence is CASSRGSSSNQPQHF. CDR3 nucleotide sequence: TGTGCCAGCAGCCGGGGGAGCTCTAGCAATCAGCCCCAGCATTTT.

By frequency in the sample, this clonotype is medium-sized. The CDR3 loop is CASSQPGLLETQYF. The DNA for the CDR3 is TGTGCCAGCAGCCAACCGGGCCTTCTAGAGACCCAGTACTTC. V and J are TRBV7-9 and TRBJ2-5; no firm D call. This CDR3 is built from 14 residues. CDR1 is SEHNR, CDR2 FQNEAQ, per germline (reference sequence). V was shortened by 5 bases and J by 4 bases, with 14 bases between the two germline ends.

This clonotype has a handful of counts. This chain joins TRBV20-1 and TRBJ2-3; D call uncertain. The V gene's germline CDR1 is DFQATT and CDR2 SNEGSKA (reference sequence). With 0 bases removed from V and 0 bases from J, the gap between germline ends came to 13 bases. This CDR3 spans 16 amino acids. CDR3 sequence (DNA): TGCAGTGCTAGAGATAGACTTCACCTTAGCACAGATACGCAGTATTTT. This encodes CSARDRLHLSTDTQYF.

This chain links TRBV13 with TRBJ1-1; no definite D call. Trimming took off 5 bases at V and 2 bases at J, with 15 bases between the two ends. The CDR3 is 15 amino acids. Germline CDR1 reads PRHDT; CDR2 reads FYEKMQ (reference sequence). CDR3 sequence: CASSKGQAVNTEAFF. CDR3 sequence (DNA): TGTGCCAGCAGCAAAGGGCAGGCAGTCAACACTGAAGCTTTCTTT.

The chain recombines TRBV12-3 or TRBV12-4 with TRBJ2-7; either TRBD1 or TRBD2 may fit D (6 bases each). Trimming pared 6 bases from V and 0 bases from J, leaving 15 bases between. CDR3 length equals 15 residues. CDR3 DNA: TGTGCCAGCAGCCTGACGGGGGCGAGCTCCTACGAGCAGTACTTC. Protein: CASSLTGASSYEQYF.

This chain uses TRBV20-1 with TRBJ1-2, with TRBD1 as a possible D gene (6 bases). CDR1 and CDR2 from the germline V gene are DFQATT and SNEGSKA (reference sequence). The length of the CDR3 is 13 residues. V lost 6 bases to trimming and J lost 4 bases, with 15 bases between them. CDR3: CSARIQGGYGYTF. In DNA form, the CDR3 reads TGCAGTGCCCGAATACAGGGAGGCTATGGCTACACCTTC.

This clonotype has a handful of counts. This chain joins TRBV5-1 and TRBJ1-1; D remains unclear. Per the germline V gene, CDR1 is SGHRS and CDR2 is YFSETQ. The CDR3 has 17 amino acids. Trimming took 3 bases from V and 4 from J, leaving 22 bases between them. The CDR3 is CASSWDWGRGSSTEAFF. CDR3 DNA sequence: TGCGCCAGCAGCTGGGATTGGGGTAGAGGGTCATCCACTGAAGCTTTCTTT.

The rearrangement uses TRBV6-1 and TRBJ2-5, with 7 nucleotides matching TRBD2. With 8 bases clipped from V and 4 bases from J, the junction kept 1 base outside the gene matches. This CDR3 is built from 11 residues. Germline V gene data show CDR1 as MNHNS and CDR2 as SASEGT. The CDR3 is CASGLVETQYF. DNA for the CDR3: TGTGCCAGCGGACTAGTAGAGACCCAGTACTTC.

In this sample, this clonotype turned up a few times. The chain joins TRBV5-1 to TRBJ1-5; a weak D match, TRBD1 (6 bases). The CDR3 sequence is 15 residues long. Between the trimmed V and J ends, which lost 4 bases and 4 bases, there was a span of 15 bases. The germline gives CDR1 SGHRS, CDR2 YFSETQ. CDR3 region: CASSQDGQLNQPQHF. DNA for the CDR3: TGCGCCAGCAGCCAAGATGGACAGCTTAATCAGCCCCAGCATTTT. The full variable domain, with the rest looked up from reference TRBV5-1 and TRBJ1-5, is KAGVTQTPRYLIKTRGQQVTLSCSPISGHRSVSWYQQTPGQGLQFLFEYFSETQRNKGNFPGRFSGRQFSNSRSEMNVSTLELGDSALYLCASSQDGQLNQPQHFGDGTRLSIL.

DNA for the CDR3: TGTGCCAGCAGGGTTGCCGGGACAGCAGATGAAGCTTTCTTT. Translating gives CASRVAGTADEAFF. V is TRBV7-9 and J is TRBJ1-1; TRBD1 agrees at 7 bases. Trimming took 6 bases from V and 7 from J; bases not matched to a gene: 11. The CDR3 sequence is 14 residues long. Germline V gene data show CDR1 as SEHNR and CDR2 as FQNEAQ (reference sequence).

This clonotype appeared a few times. The chain links TRBV4-1 to TRBJ1-1; 10 bases are a match to TRBD1. The CDR3 has 19 residues. The ends lost 0 bases at V and 10 bases at J; junction bases unmatched: 20. In germline, CDR1 is MGHRA, CDR2 YSYEKL. The CDR3 here is CASSQDVATLTGGLWGAFF. The DNA for the CDR3 is TGCGCCAGCAGCCAAGATGTGGCTACATTGACAGGGGGCTTATGGGGAGCTTTCTTT.

J is TRBJ2-1 and V is TRBV9; 13 nucleotides align to TRBD2. Trimming cost V 3 bases and J 7 bases; bases outside gene matches: 7. The CDR3 consists of 16 residues. Per germline, CDR1 SGDLS and CDR2 YYNGEE. CDR3 in DNA: TGTGCCAGCAGCGAGTGGACTAGCGGGGGCCAGAATGAGCAGTTCTTC. It is translated as CASSEWTSGGQNEQFF.

The chain has TRBV20-1 and TRBJ1-2; 7 positions agree with TRBD1. The CDR3 runs 17 residues. Germline CDR1 and CDR2: DFQATT and SNEGSKA (reference sequence). With V trimmed by 3 bases and J by 1 base, 14 bases remained unmatched. CDR3 sequence (DNA): TGCAGTGCTAGCGGAGGGACAGATCCTTTTCTTAACTATGGCTACACCTTC. It specifies CSASGGTDPFLNYGYTF.

The V and J genes are TRBV3-1 and TRBJ2-1, with 8 bases that match TRBD2. J gave up 12 bases and V 2 bases, and 18 bases lay outside the gene matches. Germline-derived CDR1 and CDR2 are LGHDT and YNNKEL (reference sequence). The CDR3 length is 17 residues. In DNA, the CDR3 is TGTGCCAGCAGCCAATCCACGAGCGGGGGTCCGTCCAAGGTGCAGTTCTTC. Amino acid sequence: CASSQSTSGGPSKVQFF.

This clonotype was counted between two and nine times. This chain connects TRBV29-1 to TRBJ2-1; possible D gene TRBD2, 6 bases. Trimming took off 4 bases at V and 7 bases at J, with 14 bases between the two ends. Germline CDR1 is SQVTM and CDR2 is ANQGSEA. CDR3 length: 13 amino acids. CDR3 nucleotide sequence: TGCAGCGTTGTCAGGAGCGGGCGAAATGAGCAGTTCTTC. This sequence encodes CSVVRSGRNEQFF.

This clonotype turned up a few times. The chain has TRBV4-1 and TRBJ2-1; D might be TRBD2 (6 bases). The CDR3 loop spans 16 amino acids. Trimming pared 4 bases from V and 2 bases from J, leaving 15 bases between. Germline V gene lookup returns CDR1 MGHRA and CDR2 YSYEKL. CDR3 residues: CASSLGLALPYNEQFF. CDR3 DNA: TGCGCCAGCAGCCTGGGACTGGCCTTGCCCTACAATGAGCAGTTCTTC.